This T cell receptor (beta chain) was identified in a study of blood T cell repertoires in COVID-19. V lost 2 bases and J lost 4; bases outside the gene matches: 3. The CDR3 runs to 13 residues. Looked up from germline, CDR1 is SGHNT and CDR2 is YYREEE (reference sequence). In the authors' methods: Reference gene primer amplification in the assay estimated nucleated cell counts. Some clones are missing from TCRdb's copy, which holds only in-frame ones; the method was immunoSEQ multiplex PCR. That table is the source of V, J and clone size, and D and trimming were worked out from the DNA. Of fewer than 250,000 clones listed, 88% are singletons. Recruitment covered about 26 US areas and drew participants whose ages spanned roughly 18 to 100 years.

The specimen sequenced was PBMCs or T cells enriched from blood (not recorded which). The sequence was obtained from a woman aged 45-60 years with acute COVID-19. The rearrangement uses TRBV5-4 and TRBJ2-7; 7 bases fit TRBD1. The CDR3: CASSFGTVYEQYF. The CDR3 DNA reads TGTGCCAGCAGCTTCGGGACAGTATACGAGCAGTACTTC.